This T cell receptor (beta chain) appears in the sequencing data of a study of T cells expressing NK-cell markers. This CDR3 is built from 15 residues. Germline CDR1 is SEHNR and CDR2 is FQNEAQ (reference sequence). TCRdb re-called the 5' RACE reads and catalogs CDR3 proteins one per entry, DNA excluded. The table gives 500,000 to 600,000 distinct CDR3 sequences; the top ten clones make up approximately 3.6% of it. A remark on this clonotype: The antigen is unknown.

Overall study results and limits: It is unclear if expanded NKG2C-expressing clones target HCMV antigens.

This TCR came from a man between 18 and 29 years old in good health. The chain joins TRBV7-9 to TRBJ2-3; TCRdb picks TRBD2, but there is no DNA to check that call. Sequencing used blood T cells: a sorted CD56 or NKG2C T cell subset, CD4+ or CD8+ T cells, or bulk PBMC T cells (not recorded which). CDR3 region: CASSPEVLAGDTQYF.